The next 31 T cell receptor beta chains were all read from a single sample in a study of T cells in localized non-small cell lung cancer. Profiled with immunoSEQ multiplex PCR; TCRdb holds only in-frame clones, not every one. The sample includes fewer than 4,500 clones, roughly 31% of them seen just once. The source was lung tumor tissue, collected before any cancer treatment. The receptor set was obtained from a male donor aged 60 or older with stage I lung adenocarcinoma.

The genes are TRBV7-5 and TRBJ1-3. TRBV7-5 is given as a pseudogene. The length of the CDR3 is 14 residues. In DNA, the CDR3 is TGTGCCAGCAGCTTAGGGGTCGAGGGGAGGACCATATATTTT. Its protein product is CASSLGVEGRTIYF.

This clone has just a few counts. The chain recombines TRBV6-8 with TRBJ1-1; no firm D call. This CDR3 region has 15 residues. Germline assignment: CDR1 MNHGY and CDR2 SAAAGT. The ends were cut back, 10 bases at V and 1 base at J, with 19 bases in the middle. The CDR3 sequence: CATAREAAGNTEAFF. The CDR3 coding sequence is TGTGCCACAGCCCGGGAGGCTGCAGGGAACACTGAAGCTTTCTTT.

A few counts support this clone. The CDR3 protein is CASSYGQGLPTDTQYF. In DNA form, the CDR3 reads TGTGCCAGCAGTTACGGGCAGGGGCTTCCCACAGATACGCAGTATTTT. The V gene is TRBV6-8, the J gene TRBJ2-3, with D possibly being TRBD1 (6 bases). V shed 2 bases and J shed 2 bases, with 14 bases lying between them. CDR1 and CDR2 (germline): MNHGY, SAAAGT. The CDR3 runs to 16 residues.

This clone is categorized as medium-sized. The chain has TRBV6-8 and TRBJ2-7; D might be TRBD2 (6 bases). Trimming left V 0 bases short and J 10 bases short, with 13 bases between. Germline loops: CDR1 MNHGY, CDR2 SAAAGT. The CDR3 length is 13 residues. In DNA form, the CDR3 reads TGTGCCAGCAGTTACTCTACGGGAGAGCCCCAGTACTTC. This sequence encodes CASSYSTGEPQYF.

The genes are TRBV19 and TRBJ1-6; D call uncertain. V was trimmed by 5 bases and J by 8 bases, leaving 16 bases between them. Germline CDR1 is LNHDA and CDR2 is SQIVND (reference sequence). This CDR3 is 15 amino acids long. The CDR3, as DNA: TGTGCCAGTAGTGTAAGAACAAACTGGGATTCACCCCTCCACTTT. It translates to CASSVRTNWDSPLHF.

CDR3 protein: CASSSPASYEQYF. CDR3 bases: TGTGCCAGCAGTTCCCCGGCGTCCTACGAGCAGTACTTC. The V call is TRBV28, the J call TRBJ2-7; D call uncertain. CDR3 size: 13 residues. Germline V lookup: CDR1 MDHEN, CDR2 SYDVKM. Trimming took 4 bases from V and 1 from J, leaving 8 bases between them.

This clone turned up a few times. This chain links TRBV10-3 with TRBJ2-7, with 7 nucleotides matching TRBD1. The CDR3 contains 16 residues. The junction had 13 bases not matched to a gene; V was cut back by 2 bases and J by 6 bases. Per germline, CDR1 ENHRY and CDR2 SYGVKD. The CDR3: CAISETPGQRGGEQYV. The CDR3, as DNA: TGTGCCATCAGTGAGACTCCGGGACAGCGAGGTGGCGAGCAGTACGTC.

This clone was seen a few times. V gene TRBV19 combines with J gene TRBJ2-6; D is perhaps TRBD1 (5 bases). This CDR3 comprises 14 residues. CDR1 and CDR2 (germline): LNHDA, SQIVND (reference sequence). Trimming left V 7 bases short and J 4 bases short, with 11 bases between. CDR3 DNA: TGTGCCAGTATAGGTGGGGCCGGGGCCAACGTCCTGACTTTC. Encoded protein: CASIGGAGANVLTF.

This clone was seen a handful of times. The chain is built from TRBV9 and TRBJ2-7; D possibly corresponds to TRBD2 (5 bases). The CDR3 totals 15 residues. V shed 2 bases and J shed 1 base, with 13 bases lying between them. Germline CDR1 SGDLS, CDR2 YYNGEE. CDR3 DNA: TGTGCCAGCAGCGTCTCTCCCGGGGATTCCTACGAGCAGTACTTC. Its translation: CASSVSPGDSYEQYF. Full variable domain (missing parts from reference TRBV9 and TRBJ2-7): DSGVTQTPKHLITATGQRVTLRCSPRSGDLSVYWYQQSLDQGLQFLIQYYNGEERAKGNILERFSAQQFPDLHSELNLSSLELGDSALYFCASSVSPGDSYEQYFGPGTRLTVT.

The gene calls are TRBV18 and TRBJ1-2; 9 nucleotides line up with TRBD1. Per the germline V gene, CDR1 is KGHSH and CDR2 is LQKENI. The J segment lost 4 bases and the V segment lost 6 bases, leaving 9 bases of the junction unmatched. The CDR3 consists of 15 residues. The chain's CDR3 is CASSQGQGGGYGYTF. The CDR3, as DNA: TGTGCCAGCTCCCAGGGACAGGGAGGAGGCTATGGCTACACCTTC.

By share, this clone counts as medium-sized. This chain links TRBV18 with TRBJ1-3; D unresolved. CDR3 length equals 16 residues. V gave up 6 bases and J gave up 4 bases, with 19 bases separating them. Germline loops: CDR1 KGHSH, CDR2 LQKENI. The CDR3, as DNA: TGTGCCAGCTCCCATGAGGACTCGCCATGGGGAAACACCATATATTTT. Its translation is CASSHEDSPWGNTIYF.

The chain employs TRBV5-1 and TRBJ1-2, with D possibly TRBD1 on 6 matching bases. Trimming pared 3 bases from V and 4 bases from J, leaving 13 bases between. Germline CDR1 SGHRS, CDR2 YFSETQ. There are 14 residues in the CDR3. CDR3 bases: TGCGCCAGCAGCTCCCTAACGGACAGCTATGGCTACACCTTC. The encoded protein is CASSSLTDSYGYTF.

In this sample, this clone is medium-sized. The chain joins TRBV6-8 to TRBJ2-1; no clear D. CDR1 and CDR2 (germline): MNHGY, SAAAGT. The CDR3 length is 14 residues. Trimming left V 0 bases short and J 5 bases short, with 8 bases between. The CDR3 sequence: CASSYSRSNNEQFF. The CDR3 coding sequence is TGTGCCAGCAGTTACTCGAGATCTAACAATGAGCAGTTCTTC.

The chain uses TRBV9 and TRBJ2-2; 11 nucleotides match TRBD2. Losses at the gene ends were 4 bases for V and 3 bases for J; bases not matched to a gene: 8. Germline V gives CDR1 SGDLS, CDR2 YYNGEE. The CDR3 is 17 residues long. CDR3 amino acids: CASSPLWGLADTGELFF. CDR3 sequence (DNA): TGTGCCAGCAGCCCCTTATGGGGACTAGCGGACACCGGGGAGCTGTTTTTT.

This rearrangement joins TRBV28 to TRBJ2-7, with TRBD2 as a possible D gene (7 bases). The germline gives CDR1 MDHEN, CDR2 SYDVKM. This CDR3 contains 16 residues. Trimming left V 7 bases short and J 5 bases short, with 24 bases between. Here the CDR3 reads CASTLSLGGRKNEQYF. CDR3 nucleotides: TGTGCCAGCACCTTATCCCTCGGGGGGCGAAAGAACGAGCAGTACTTC.

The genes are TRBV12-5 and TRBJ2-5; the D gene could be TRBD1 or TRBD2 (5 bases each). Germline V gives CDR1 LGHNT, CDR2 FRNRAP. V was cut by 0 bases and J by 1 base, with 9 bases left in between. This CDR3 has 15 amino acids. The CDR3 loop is CASGLVPGAQETQYF. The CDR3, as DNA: TGTGCTAGTGGTTTGGTACCCGGGGCCCAAGAGACCCAGTACTTC.

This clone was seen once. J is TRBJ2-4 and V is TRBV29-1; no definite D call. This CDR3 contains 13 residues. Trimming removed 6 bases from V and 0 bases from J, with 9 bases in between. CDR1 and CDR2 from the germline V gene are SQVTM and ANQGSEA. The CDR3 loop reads CSVAPPAKNIQYF. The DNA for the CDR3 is TGCAGCGTCGCCCCCCCAGCCAAAAACATTCAGTACTTC.

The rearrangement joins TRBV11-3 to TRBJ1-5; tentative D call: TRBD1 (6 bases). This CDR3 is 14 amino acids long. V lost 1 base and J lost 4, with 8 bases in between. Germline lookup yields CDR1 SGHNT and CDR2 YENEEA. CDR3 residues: CASSLGQGNQPQHF. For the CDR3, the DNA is TGTGCCAGCAGCTTAGGTCAGGGGAATCAGCCCCAGCATTTT.

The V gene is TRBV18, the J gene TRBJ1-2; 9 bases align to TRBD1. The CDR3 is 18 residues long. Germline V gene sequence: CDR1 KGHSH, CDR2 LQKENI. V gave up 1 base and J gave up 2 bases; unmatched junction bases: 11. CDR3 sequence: CASSPQRTGGIGNYGYTF. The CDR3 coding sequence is TGTGCCAGCTCACCACAGCGCACAGGGGGCATCGGAAACTATGGCTACACCTTC.

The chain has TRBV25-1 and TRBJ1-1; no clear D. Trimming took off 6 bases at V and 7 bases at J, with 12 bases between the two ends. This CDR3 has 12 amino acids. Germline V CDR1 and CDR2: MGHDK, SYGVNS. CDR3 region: CASSANMIEAFF. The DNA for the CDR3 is TGTGCCAGCAGCGCTAACATGATTGAAGCTTTCTTT.

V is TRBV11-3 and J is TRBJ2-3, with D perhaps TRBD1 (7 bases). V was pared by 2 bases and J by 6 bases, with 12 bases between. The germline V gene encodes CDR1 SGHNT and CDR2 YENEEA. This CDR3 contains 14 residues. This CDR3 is CASSLSGGGDTQYF. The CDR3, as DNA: TGTGCCAGCAGCTTAAGTGGAGGGGGCGATACGCAGTATTTT. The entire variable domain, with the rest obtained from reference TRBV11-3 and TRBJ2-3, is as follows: EAGVVQSPRYKIIEKKQPVAFWCNPISGHNTLYWYLQNLGQGPELLIRYENEEAVDDSQLPKDRFSAERLKGVDSTLKIQPAELGDSAVYLCASSLSGGGDTQYFGPGTRLTVL.

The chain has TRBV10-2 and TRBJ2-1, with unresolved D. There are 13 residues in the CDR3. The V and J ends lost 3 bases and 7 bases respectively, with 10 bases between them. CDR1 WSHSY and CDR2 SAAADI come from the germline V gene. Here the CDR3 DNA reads TGCGCCAGCAGTGAACCCCCCCGGAATGAGCAGTTCTTC. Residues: CASSEPPRNEQFF.

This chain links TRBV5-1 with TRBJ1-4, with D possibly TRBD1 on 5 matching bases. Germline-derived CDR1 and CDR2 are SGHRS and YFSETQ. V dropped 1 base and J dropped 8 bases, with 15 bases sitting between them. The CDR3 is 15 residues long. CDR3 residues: CASSLIGTKEEKLFF. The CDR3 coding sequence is TGCGCCAGCAGCTTGATCGGGACGAAGGAAGAAAAACTGTTTTTT.

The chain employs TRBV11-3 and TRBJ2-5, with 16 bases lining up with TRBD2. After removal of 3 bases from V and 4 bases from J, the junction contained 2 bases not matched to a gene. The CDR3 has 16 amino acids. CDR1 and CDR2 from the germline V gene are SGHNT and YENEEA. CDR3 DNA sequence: TGTGCCAGCAGCTTGGGACTAGCGGGAGGGCGAGAGACCCAGTACTTC. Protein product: CASSLGLAGGRETQYF.

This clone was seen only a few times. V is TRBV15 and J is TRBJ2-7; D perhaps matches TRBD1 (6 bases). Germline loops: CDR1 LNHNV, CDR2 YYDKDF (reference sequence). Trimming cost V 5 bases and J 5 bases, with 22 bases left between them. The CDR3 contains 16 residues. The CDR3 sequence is CATSARPGQGTNEQYF. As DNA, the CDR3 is TGTGCCACCAGCGCCCGACCGGGACAAGGAACAAACGAGCAGTACTTC.

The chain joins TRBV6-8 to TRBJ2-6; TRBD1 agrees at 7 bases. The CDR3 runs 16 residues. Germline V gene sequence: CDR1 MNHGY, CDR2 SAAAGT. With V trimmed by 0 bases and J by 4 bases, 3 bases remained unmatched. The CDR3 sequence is CASSYSTGKGANVLTF. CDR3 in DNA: TGTGCCAGCAGTTACTCGACAGGGAAAGGGGCCAACGTCCTGACTTTC.

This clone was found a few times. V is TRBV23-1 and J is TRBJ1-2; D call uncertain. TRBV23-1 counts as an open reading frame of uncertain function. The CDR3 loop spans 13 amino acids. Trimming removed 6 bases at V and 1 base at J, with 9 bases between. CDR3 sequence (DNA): TGCGCCAGCAGCTTGCACCTTAACTATGGCTACACCTTC. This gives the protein CASSLHLNYGYTF.

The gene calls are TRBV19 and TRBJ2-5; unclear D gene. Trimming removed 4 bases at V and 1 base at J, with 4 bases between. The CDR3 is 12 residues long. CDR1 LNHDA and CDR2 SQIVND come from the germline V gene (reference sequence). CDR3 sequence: CASSKAQETQYF. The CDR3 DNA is TGTGCCAGTAGTAAAGCCCAAGAGACCCAGTACTTC.

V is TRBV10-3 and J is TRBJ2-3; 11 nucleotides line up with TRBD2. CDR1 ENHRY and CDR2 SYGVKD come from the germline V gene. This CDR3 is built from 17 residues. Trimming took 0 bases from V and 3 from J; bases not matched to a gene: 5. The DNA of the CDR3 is TGTGCCATCAGTGAGTCAATTAGCGGGGGGGCGACAGATACGCAGTATTTT. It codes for CAISESISGGATDTQYF.

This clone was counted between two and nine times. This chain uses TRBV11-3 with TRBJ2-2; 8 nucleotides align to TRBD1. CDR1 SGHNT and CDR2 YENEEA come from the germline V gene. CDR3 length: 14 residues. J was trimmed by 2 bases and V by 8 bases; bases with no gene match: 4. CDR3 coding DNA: TGTGCCAGCGGGACAGGTCCTAACACCGGGGAGCTGTTTTTT. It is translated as CASGTGPNTGELFF.

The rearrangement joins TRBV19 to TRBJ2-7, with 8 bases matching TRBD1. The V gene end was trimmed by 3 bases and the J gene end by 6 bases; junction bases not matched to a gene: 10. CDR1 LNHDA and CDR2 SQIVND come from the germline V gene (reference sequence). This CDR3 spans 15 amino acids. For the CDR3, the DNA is TGTGCCAGTAGTATCACAGGGGGAGGAGTAGGCGAGCAGTACGTC. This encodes CASSITGGGVGEQYV.